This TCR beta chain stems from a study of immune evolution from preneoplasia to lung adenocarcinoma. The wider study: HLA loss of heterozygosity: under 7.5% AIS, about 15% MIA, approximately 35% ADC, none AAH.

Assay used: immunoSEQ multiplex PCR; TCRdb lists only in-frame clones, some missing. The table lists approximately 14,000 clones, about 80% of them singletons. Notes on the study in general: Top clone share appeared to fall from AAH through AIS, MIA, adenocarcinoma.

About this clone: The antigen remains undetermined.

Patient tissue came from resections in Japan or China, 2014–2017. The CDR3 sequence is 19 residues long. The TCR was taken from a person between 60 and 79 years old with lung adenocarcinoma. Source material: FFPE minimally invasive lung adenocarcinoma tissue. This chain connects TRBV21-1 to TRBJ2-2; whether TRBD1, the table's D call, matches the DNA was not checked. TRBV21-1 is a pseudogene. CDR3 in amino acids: CASSEKRQGARRNTGELFF. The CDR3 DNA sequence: TGTGCCAGCAGCGAAAAGAGACAGGGGGCGCGTCGCAACACCGGGGAGCTGTTTTTT.